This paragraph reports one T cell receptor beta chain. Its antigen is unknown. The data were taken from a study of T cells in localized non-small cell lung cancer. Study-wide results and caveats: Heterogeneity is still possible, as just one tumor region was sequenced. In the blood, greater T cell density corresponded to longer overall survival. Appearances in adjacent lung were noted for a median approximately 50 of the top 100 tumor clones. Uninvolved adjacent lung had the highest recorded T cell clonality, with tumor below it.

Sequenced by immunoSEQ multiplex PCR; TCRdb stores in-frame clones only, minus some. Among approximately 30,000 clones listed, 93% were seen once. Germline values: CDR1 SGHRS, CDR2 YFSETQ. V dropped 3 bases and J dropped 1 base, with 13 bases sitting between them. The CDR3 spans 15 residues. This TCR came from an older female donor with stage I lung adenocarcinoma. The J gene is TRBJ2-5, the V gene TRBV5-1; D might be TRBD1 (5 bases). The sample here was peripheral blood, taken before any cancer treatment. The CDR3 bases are TGCGCCAGCAGCTCCTTCGGACATACCCAAGAGACCCAGTACTTC. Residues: CASSSFGHTQETQYF.